This TCR beta chain emerged from a study of T cells in Graves' hyperthyroidism and ophthalmopathy. RNA transcripts were the template for amplifying TCR beta CDR3 regions. The HTBI primer set served for first-round RT-PCR of the TCR CDR3. One entry per CDR3 protein results from TCRdb running MiXCR on the multiplex PCR reads. The profile covers approximately 350,000 distinct CDR3 sequences, with 13% to 15% appearing a single time and 15% to 20% taken by the ten largest. The CDR3 extends over 12 amino acids. The V gene's germline CDR1 is GTSNPN and CDR2 SVGIG (reference sequence). The V end lost 2 bases, the J end lost 1 base, and 5 bases lay between the germline ends. This clonotype was found many times.

This chain joins TRBV30 and TRBJ1-1; D ambiguous. This clonotype originated in a woman between 55 and 75 years old with Graves' ophthalmopathy. The sample comprised blood. The CDR3 DNA follows: TGTGCCTGGAGTAAGGGGAACACTGAAGCTTTCTTT. This encodes CAWSKGNTEAFF.